This T cell receptor beta chain was recovered during a study of OX40 agonist ivuxolimab in advanced cancers. Regarding this clone: Its antigen is still unknown.

Findings and limits, study-wide: With doses of 0.1-3.0 mg/kg, partial responders showed among the lowest clonal expansion.

Sequencing was performed with immunoSEQ multiplex PCR; in TCRdb, only in-frame clones are kept and a portion is missing. The sample lists roughly 50,000 clones, approximately 89% occurring once. J was trimmed by 4 bases and V by 3 bases; bases with no gene match: 7. CDR1 is MGHRA, CDR2 YSYEKL, per germline. The CDR3 spans 16 residues. The starting material was CD4+ or CD8+ T cells sorted from blood, obtained in a trial of the OX40 agonist ivuxolimab. V usage is TRBV4-1 and J usage is TRBJ2-3; TRBD1 matches at 10 bases. The sequence was collected from an adult with an advanced solid tumor such as melanoma, head and neck, liver or kidney cancer. CDR3 region: CASSQIGTGVPDTQYF. The CDR3 DNA is TGCGCCAGCAGCCAGATAGGGACAGGGGTACCAGATACGCAGTATTTT.